The 7 T cell receptor beta chains below come from one sample, sequenced in a study of blood T cell repertoires in COVID-19. Assay used: immunoSEQ multiplex PCR; TCRdb lists only in-frame clones, some missing. The sample carries around 89,000 clones, roughly nine tenths recorded once. The sample was peripheral blood. These TCRs come from a man in his forties or fifties with acute or convalescent COVID-19.

This clone was picked up a small number of times. The chain employs TRBV5-1 and TRBJ2-5; D might be TRBD1 (6 bases). The CDR3 loop spans 14 amino acids. CDR1 is SGHRS, CDR2 YFSETQ, per germline. Trimming removed 4 bases at V and 2 bases at J, with 12 bases between. The CDR3 region has the DNA TGCGCCAGCAGCAGGGGACAAGAGCAAGAGACCCAGTACTTC. This codes for CASSRGQEQETQYF.

The chain couples TRBV18 to TRBJ2-3, with a weak D call TRBD2 (5 bases). Germline V gene lookup returns CDR1 KGHSH and CDR2 LQKENI. There are 14 residues in the CDR3. V was trimmed by 4 bases and J by 0 bases, leaving 8 bases between them. The CDR3 sequence is CASSRLLSTDTQYF. DNA for the CDR3: TGTGCCAGCTCACGACTACTAAGCACAGATACGCAGTATTTT. Together with reference TRBV18 and TRBJ2-3, the CDR3 gives the full variable domain: NAGVMQNPRHLVRRRGQEARLRCSPMKGHSHVYWYRQLPEEGLKFMVYLQKENIIDESGMPKERFSAEFPKEGPSILRIQQVVRGDSAAYFCASSRLLSTDTQYFGPGTRLTVL.

The V call is TRBV24-1, the J call TRBJ1-1, with D unclear. The germline V and J ends were trimmed by 9 bases and 4 bases, with 14 bases remaining between them. This CDR3 spans 13 amino acids. Germline V CDR1 and CDR2: KGHDR, SFDVKD. CDR3 loop: CATVDEGSTEAFF. CDR3 nucleotides: TGTGCCACCGTGGACGAGGGTTCCACTGAAGCTTTCTTT.

The chain uses TRBV5-5 and TRBJ2-3; D perhaps matches TRBD1 (6 bases). CDR1 and CDR2 from the germline V gene are SGHKS and YYEKEE (reference sequence). The CDR3 spans 19 residues. The V end lost 1 base, the J end lost 5 bases, and 26 bases lay between the germline ends. In DNA form, the CDR3 reads TGTGCCAGCAGCTTGATCGGTCCGGGTGGGCAGGGGATGTTAGATACGCAGTATTTT. Encoded protein: CASSLIGPGGQGMLDTQYF.

The CDR3 spells CASSLPGGGEYNEQFF. For the CDR3, the DNA is TGTGCCAGCAGCTTACCAGGCGGGGGGGAATACAATGAGCAGTTCTTC. The chain combines TRBV7-6 with TRBJ2-1; 9 nucleotides agree with TRBD2. Germline loops: CDR1 SGHVS, CDR2 FNYEAQ. The CDR3 sequence is 16 residues long. V was clipped by 2 bases and J by 4 bases; unmatched bases: 6. Variable domain in full (rest from reference TRBV7-6 and TRBJ2-1): GAGVSQSPRYKVTKRGQDVALRCDPISGHVSLYWYRQALGQGPEFLTYFNYEAQQDKSGLPNDRFSAERPEGSISTLTIQRTEQRDSAMYRCASSLPGGGEYNEQFFGPGTRLTVL.

The chain recombines TRBV10-2 with TRBJ1-4, with D unclear. The CDR3 is 14 residues long. The germline V and J ends were trimmed by 3 bases and 4 bases, with 9 bases remaining between them. In germline, CDR1 is WSHSY, CDR2 SAAADI. The CDR3 region has the DNA TGCGCCAGCAGTGACGCGGGGTTTAATGAAAAACTGTTTTTT. This sequence encodes CASSDAGFNEKLFF.

The chain recombines TRBV5-1 with TRBJ1-5; D remains unclear. Trimming cost V 0 bases and J 5 bases, with 9 bases left between them. CDR3 length equals 14 residues. Germline values: CDR1 SGHRS, CDR2 YFSETQ. The CDR3: CASSLGGMDQPQHF. The CDR3 nucleotides read TGCGCCAGCAGCTTGGGAGGTATGGATCAGCCCCAGCATTTT.